This T cell receptor (beta chain) was observed in a study of CD8 T cells in Susac syndrome. Trimming shortened V by 3 bases and J by 1 base, and 21 bases separated the two germline ends. Germline assignment: CDR1 SGHVS and CDR2 FQNEAQ. The CDR3 covers 18 residues. Bulk CD8+ and CD4+ cells came from magnetic negative isolation; CD8+ TEMRA by FACS. With random hexamers, reverse transcription was performed on about 0.45 to 1 ug of RNA. The amplification used immunoSEQ multiplex PCR on TCR beta CDR3; it spanned 54 Vbeta and 13 Jbeta. TCRdb reprocessed the immunoSEQ multiplex PCR reads with MiXCR, giving one entry per CDR3 protein. The table includes more than 65,000 distinct CDR3 sequences, around 96% detected once.

This clonotype originated in a human donor with multiple sclerosis. The sample was CD8+ T cells from PBMCs. V is TRBV7-8 and J is TRBJ1-2; the D is unclear. CDR3 region: CASSFRVMARSNNYGYTF. The DNA of the CDR3 is TGTGCCAGCAGCTTTCGGGTAATGGCGAGGTCTAATAACTATGGCTACACCTTC.